This is a list of T cell receptor beta chains from one sample in a study of shared T cell receptors in the human thymus. Libraries were prepared by immunoSEQ multiplex PCR; TCRdb keeps only in-frame clonotypes and omits some of them. The data hold hundreds of thousands of clones, with around 87% observed a single time. The data were also submitted as part of a second study, on human thymus T cells.

Sequencing was carried out using thymocytes. All receptors come from a boy younger than two with a congenital heart defect. The CDR3 runs from the conserved cysteine through the conserved F or W. The D gene is left open where the match is weak. Expanded clones get a size class; other rows say once, few or many, or leave the size out.

d_call j_call v_call clone_size cdr3_nt cdr3_aa
. TRBJ2-5 TRBV11-3 . TGTGCCAGCAGGGGCCTCACGGAAGAGACCCAGTACTTC CASRGLTEETQYF
TRBD1 TRBJ1-2 TRBV13 . TGTGCCAGCAGCTCCGCAAGCCGGGACAGGGGATATGGCTACACCTTC CASSSASRDRGYGYTF
. TRBJ2-1 TRBV5-4 . TGTGCCAGCAGCACCTCTAGCGAACACTACAATGAGCAGTTCTTC CASSTSSEHYNEQFF
TRBD1 TRBJ1-2 TRBV5-1 . TGCGCCAGCAGCTGGACAGGGGGCGCGTTAAATGGCTACACCTTC CASSWTGGALNGYTF
. TRBJ1-4 TRBV9 . TGTGCCAGCAGCGGGACTTCCGGGGGGAATGAAAAACTGTTTTTT CASSGTSGGNEKLFF
TRBD2 TRBJ2-7 TRBV28 once TGTGCCAGCAGTTTCTTGGATCGGACTAGTAAGGCCTACGAGCAGTACTTC CASSFLDRTSKAYEQYF
TRBD1 TRBJ1-6 TRBV5-6 . TGTGCCAGCAGCCTCGGGACAGTTAATTCACCCCTCCACTTT CASSLGTVNSPLHF
TRBD2 TRBJ2-1 TRBV27 . TGTGCCAGCAGTGGGGGGCGGGCTAGCGGGAGCTTCTATGAGCAGTTCTTC CASSGGRASGSFYEQFF
TRBD1 TRBJ1-5 TRBV19 . TGTGCCAGTAGTATTAGGTCAGGGGGCAGTCAGGGTAATCAGCCCCAGCATTTT CASSIRSGGSQGNQPQHF
. TRBJ1-4 TRBV5-4 . TGTGCCAGCAGCTTGTCTCTTAATGAAAAACTGTTTTTT CASSLSLNEKLFF
TRBD1 TRBJ1-4 TRBV28 . TGTGCCAGCAGCCCATGGGACAGAGAAAATGAAAAACTGTTTTTT CASSPWDRENEKLFF
TRBD2 TRBJ2-7 TRBV28 . TGTGCCAGCAGCCGTTCTAGCGGGACAGCCTACGAGCAGTACTTC CASSRSSGTAYEQYF
. TRBJ1-1 TRBV5-8 . TGTGCCAGCAGCCAACCTCAGGGGACAAACACTGAAGCTTTCTTT CASSQPQGTNTEAFF
. TRBJ2-3 TRBV10-3 . TGTGCCATCGCAGCGGAACCGTCCACAGATACGCAGTATTTT CAIAAEPSTDTQYF
. TRBJ1-4 TRBV6-6 . TGTGCCAGCAGTTACTCGAGGAGTTTGGCAAAACTGTTTTTT CASSYSRSLAKLFF
. TRBJ2-7 TRBV28 . TGTGCCAGCAGTTTGGAGGGTCTTGCCCACTACGAGCAGTACTTC CASSLEGLAHYEQYF
. TRBJ1-2 TRBV12-5 . TGTGCTAGTGGTTTGGACGGGGGAGACTATTATGGCTACACCTTC CASGLDGGDYYGYTF
TRBD2 TRBJ2-2 TRBV29-1 . TGCAGCGTTGAAGAGAAGGCTATAGCGGGAAGTACTTCCACCGGGGAGCTGTTTTTT CSVEEKAIAGSTSTGELFF
TRBD2 TRBJ2-1 TRBV9 . TGTGCCAGCAGCGTAGACCCTAGCGGGGCCTACTACAATGAGCAGTTCTTC CASSVDPSGAYYNEQFF
TRBD2 TRBJ2-5 TRBV4-1 . TGCGCCAGCAGCCAAAATAGCGGGAGCGGAGTGGCACACAAAGAGACCCAGTACTTC CASSQNSGSGVAHKETQYF
TRBD1 TRBJ2-6 TRBV5-8 . TGTGCCAGCAGCTTGGCAGGGGGCAGCTCTGGGGCCAACGTCCTGACTTTC CASSLAGGSSGANVLTF
TRBD2 TRBJ2-5 TRBV5-4 once TGTGCCAGCAGCTTGGCTTCGACTAGCGGGGGGGAGGAGACCCAGTACTTC CASSLASTSGGEETQYF
. TRBJ1-5 TRBV19 . TGTGCCAGTAGTATAGGTTACCAGGGGAATCAGCCCCAGCATTTT CASSIGYQGNQPQHF
TRBD1 TRBJ2-2 TRBV6-1 . TGTGCCAGCAGACCGGGACAGTCAGACACCGGGGAGCTGTTTTTT CASRPGQSDTGELFF
TRBD1 TRBJ2-4 TRBV7-2 . TGTGCCAGCAGCAGCACCAGGACAGGGGGCGGAAACATTCAGTACTTC CASSSTRTGGGNIQYF
. TRBJ1-1 TRBV5-1 . TGCGCCAGCAGCCCGGGGGGGTGGAAAGCTTTCTTT CASSPGGWKAFF
TRBD1 TRBJ1-5 TRBV28 . TGTGCCAGCAGTTTATGCCCTATTTTGGGACAGGGATCCCCTTATAGCAATCAGCCCCAGCATTTT CASSLCPILGQGSPYSNQPQHF
TRBD1 TRBJ2-7 TRBV4-1 . TGCGCCAGCAGCCAAGATCCCCTCCGGGACAGGGGCTACGAGCAGTACTTC CASSQDPLRDRGYEQYF
TRBD1 TRBJ2-1 TRBV10-3 . TGTGCCATCAGTGACGGACAGGACAATGAGCAGTTCTTC CAISDGQDNEQFF
. TRBJ1-2 TRBV18 once TGTGCCAGCTCAGCTTCCGGGGGAAAGGGCTACACCTTC CASSASGGKGYTF
. TRBJ2-5 TRBV30 . TGTGCCTGGAGTGTGGTTCGAGGGAGCGAGGAGACCCAGTACTTC CAWSVVRGSEETQYF
. TRBJ1-3 TRBV5-6 . TGTGCCAGCAGCTTGGACGGGGGATCTGGAAACACCATATATTTT CASSLDGGSGNTIYF
. TRBJ2-5 TRBV5-4 . TGTGCCAGCAGCTTCCGCCGGGGGGCCTCGGAGACCCAGTACTTC CASSFRRGASETQYF
. TRBJ2-7 TRBV9 . TGTGCCAGCAGCCCCCTCGACGGGTCCTCGGAGCAGTACTTC CASSPLDGSSEQYF
TRBD2 TRBJ2-5 TRBV4-3 . TGCGCCAGCAGCCTTAGCGGGGGGGCTGGACAAGAGACCCAGTACTTC CASSLSGGAGQETQYF
. TRBJ1-1 TRBV9 once TGTGCCAGCAGCCCACCGGTACAGAGCATGAACACTGAAGCTTTCTTT CASSPPVQSMNTEAFF
. TRBJ1-5 TRBV6-5 . TGTGCCAGCAGTTATATCCAGGGTCATCAGCCCCAGCATTTT CASSYIQGHQPQHF
TRBD2 TRBJ2-7 TRBV12-5 once TGTGCTAGTGGTTTGGTAGAGGGGACTAGTTCCTACGAGCAGTACTTC CASGLVEGTSSYEQYF
. TRBJ2-4 TRBV19 . TGTGCCAGTAGTATGAGGCAGGGGAGCTCCCCTAACGTAGAAAACATTCAGTACTTC CASSMRQGSSPNVENIQYF
TRBD1 TRBJ2-3 TRBV4-2 . TGTGCCAGCAGCCAAGTAGTTCGGGACAGGGGGCTAGATACGCAGTATTTT CASSQVVRDRGLDTQYF
. TRBJ2-7 TRBV7-9 . TGTGCCAGCAGCTTATCTCGGCAGGGTTATCGCGAGCAGTACTTC CASSLSRQGYREQYF
. TRBJ2-5 TRBV25-1 . TGTGCCAGCAGTGAATCAGGGCCAGAGACCCAGTACTTC CASSESGPETQYF
TRBD1 TRBJ1-4 TRBV5-1 . TGCGCCAGCAGCAAAGGGACAGCCTTTAATGAAAAACTGTTTTTT CASSKGTAFNEKLFF
TRBD1 TRBJ1-6 TRBV6-5 . TGTGCCAGCAGTACCGTCAGGGGGGCCTATTCACCCCTCCACTTT CASSTVRGAYSPLHF
TRBD1 TRBJ1-4 TRBV30 . TGTGCCTGGAGTACCATTACAGGGGCCACTAATGAAAAACTGTTTTTT CAWSTITGATNEKLFF
. TRBJ1-3 TRBV5-1 once TGCGCCAGCAGCCCCCCCTTCGAAGGGGAACCTGGAAACACCATATATTTT CASSPPFEGEPGNTIYF
. TRBJ1-1 TRBV19 . TGTGCCAGTAGTTCAAGACAGGTCCTGATTCTGAACACTGAAGCTTTCTTT CASSSRQVLILNTEAFF
. TRBJ2-1 TRBV5-8 . TGTGCCAGCAGCGCCGGGACACACTTGTCTGATGAGCAGTTCTTC CASSAGTHLSDEQFF
. TRBJ1-2 TRBV7-8 . TGTGCCAGCAGCTTATTTGGGTCTCACAGATATGGCTACACCTTC CASSLFGSHRYGYTF
. TRBJ2-7 TRBV15 . TGTGCCACCAGCGACAGGTGGGGGCCTAACTACGAGCAGTACTTC CATSDRWGPNYEQYF
. TRBJ2-1 TRBV28 . TGTGCCAGCAGTAGCTCCATTCGCCCCTATGACAATGAGCAGTTCTTC CASSSSIRPYDNEQFF
. TRBJ2-7 TRBV6-6 . TGTGCCAGCAGAAATACCGGGGGAACCGAATACGAGCAGTACTTC CASRNTGGTEYEQYF
. TRBJ2-3 TRBV28 . TGTGCCAGCAGGGGCGATACGCAGTATTTT CASRGDTQYF
TRBD1 TRBJ1-5 TRBV27 . TGTGCCAGCAGTCCCAGGGGGCGCAGCGGTCAGCCCCAGCATTTT CASSPRGRSGQPQHF
. TRBJ2-7 TRBV9 . TGTGCCAGCAGCCCCAGGGACGGAGGGCCCTACGAGCAGTACTTC CASSPRDGGPYEQYF
. TRBJ1-6 TRBV5-1 once TGCGCCAGCAGCTTGCGTCTAGGGACTTCCTATAATTCACCCCTCCACTTT CASSLRLGTSYNSPLHF
. TRBJ1-4 TRBV19 few TGTGCCAGTAGTCCGGACAGATCTGCAACTAATGAAAAACTGTTTTTT CASSPDRSATNEKLFF